Listed below are T cell receptor beta chains from one sample, sequenced in a study of blood T cell repertoires in COVID-19. Libraries were prepared by immunoSEQ multiplex PCR; TCRdb keeps only in-frame clonotypes and omits some of them. Altogether approximately 130,000 clones are present, 75% to 90% being singletons, with the ten largest covering 4.3%. Input material: peripheral blood. Receptor source: a human donor in a cohort sampled during active COVID-19. The conserved cysteine and the conserved F or W are not part of the CDR3 here. Each record gives: J gene, V gene, CDR3 length, CDR3 protein.

>TRBJ1-1|TRBV21-1|7
AQNTEAF
>TRBJ2-3|TRBV18|15
ASSPPASGSPLDTQY
>TRBJ2-7|TRBV6-5|12
ASTTRATVNEQY
>TRBJ2-7|TRBV6-2/TRBV6-3|9
ASSYVNEQY
>TRBJ2-7|TRBV6-2/TRBV6-3|12
ASSWVGSGGEQY
>TRBJ2-5|TRBV2|12
ASSWGGFRETQY
>TRBJ2-6|TRBV30|12
AWGGGAGANVLT
>TRBJ2-1|TRBV9|10
ASQSPYNEQF
>TRBJ2-3|TRBV5-1|13
ASSLQGSNTDTQY
>TRBJ2-7|TRBV18|11
ASSPGAIYEQY
>TRBJ2-2|TRBV2|12
ASSGGANTGELF
>TRBJ1-3|TRBV18|13
ASSPQTVYGNTIY
>TRBJ2-4|TRBV2|12
ASSAGQLLNIQY
>TRBJ1-4|TRBV27|13
ASKDGAGWNEKLF
>TRBJ1-5|TRBV5-1|12
ASSETGGNQPQH
>TRBJ1-5|TRBV6-2/TRBV6-3|12
ASSYGHQNQPQH
>TRBJ1-2|TRBV12-3/TRBV12-4|11
ASTGQGHYGYT
>TRBJ1-2|TRBV24-1|14
ATSHGTAKANYGYT
>TRBJ2-3|TRBV9|14
ASSVDGAGITDTQY
>TRBJ2-3|TRBV5-1|12
ASSTSAGGDTQY
>TRBJ2-3|TRBV9|13
ASSAGDPSTDTQY
>TRBJ1-3|TRBV15|14
ATSTEEGVSGNTIY
>TRBJ2-3|TRBV11-2|13
ASSSGTDDTDTQY
>TRBJ2-5|TRBV7-2|10
ASSFGGGTQY
>TRBJ2-2|TRBV7-9|14
ASSSVRPRSTGELF
>TRBJ2-1|TRBV7-9|9
ASQSYNEQF
>TRBJ1-3|TRBV5-6|15
ASSLDRGPFGGNTIY